This passage covers 21 T cell receptor beta chains from one sample sequenced in a study of blood T cell repertoires in COVID-19. Produced via immunoSEQ multiplex PCR; TCRdb's table is partial and in-frame only. The sample comprises some 340,000 clones, 65% to 85% of which are singletons, and 2.5% to 3.5% rests with the top ten. Specimen: peripheral blood. These receptors all stem from a man in his thirties or forties with active or convalescent COVID-19.

This clone was detected a few times. The gene calls are TRBV11-2 and TRBJ1-5, with TRBD1 matching over 7 bases. The CDR3 has 16 residues. Germline V gives CDR1 SGHAT, CDR2 FQNNGV. After removal of 5 bases from V and 4 bases from J, the junction contained 11 bases not matched to a gene. The CDR3 sequence is CASSPGGGSGNQPQHF. In DNA, the CDR3 is TGTGCCAGCAGCCCAGGAGGGGGCAGTGGAAATCAGCCCCAGCATTTT.

In this sample, this clone turned up a few times. V is TRBV19 and J is TRBJ1-1, with 7 bases matching TRBD1. V lost 10 bases to trimming and J lost 1 base; unmatched junction nucleotides: 15. CDR1 LNHDA and CDR2 SQIVND come from the germline V gene (reference sequence). This CDR3 has 16 amino acids. The CDR3 DNA follows: TGTGCCATTAGACAATTCCCGGGACAGCCGAACACTGAAGCTTTCTTT. It encodes CAIRQFPGQPNTEAFF.

The chain joins TRBV6-2 or TRBV6-3 to TRBJ2-5, with D unclear. The CDR3 is 18 amino acids. V shed 0 bases and J shed 1 base, with 18 bases lying between them. CDR1 is MNHEY and CDR2 is SVGEGT in the germline V gene. The CDR3 spells CASSYSTVLPPTQETQYF. DNA for the CDR3: TGTGCCAGCAGTTACTCCACAGTGCTACCCCCGACCCAAGAGACCCAGTACTTC.

V is TRBV27 and J is TRBJ1-4; D is undetermined. Trimming cost V 6 bases and J 0 bases, with 11 bases left between them. The CDR3 runs to 15 residues. Germline assignment: CDR1 MNHEY and CDR2 SMNVEV (reference sequence). DNA of the CDR3: TGTGCCAGCAGAAAGGCGGGGACAACTAATGAAAAACTGTTTTTT. It codes for CASRKAGTTNEKLFF. Supplemented by reference TRBV27 and TRBJ1-4, the full variable domain reads EAQVTQNPRYLITVTGKKLTVTCSQNMNHEYMSWYRQDPGLGLRQIYYSMNVEVTDKGDVPEGYKVSRKEKRNFPLILESPSPNQTSLYFCASRKAGTTNEKLFFGSGTQLSVL.

J is TRBJ1-5 and V is TRBV29-1; 8 nucleotides line up with TRBD1. Germline CDR1 SQVTM, CDR2 ANQGSEA. Losses at the gene ends were 7 bases for V and 6 bases for J; bases not matched to a gene: 8. This CDR3 has 13 residues. The CDR3 spells CSAQQGGGQPQHF. For the CDR3, the DNA is TGCAGCGCGCAACAGGGGGGAGGTCAGCCCCAGCATTTT.

The chain employs TRBV7-2 and TRBJ2-5; 9 bases fit TRBD2. The germline V gene encodes CDR1 SGHTA and CDR2 FQGNSA. The CDR3 length is 14 residues. J gave up 5 bases and V 4 bases, and 5 bases lay outside the gene matches. The CDR3 nucleotides are TGTGCCAGCAGCTCCACCACTAGCGGGGAGACCCAGTACTTC. This encodes CASSSTTSGETQYF.

This chain connects TRBV24-1 to TRBJ2-1, with 10 bases identical to TRBD1. The CDR3 is 15 amino acids. Germline V gene sequence: CDR1 KGHDR, CDR2 SFDVKD. Unmatched junction bases numbered 7, after V lost 3 bases and J lost 9 bases. The CDR3 reads CATSDPRTGGREQFF. As DNA, the CDR3 is TGTGCCACCAGTGATCCTAGGACAGGGGGGCGTGAGCAGTTCTTC.

The chain has TRBV7-8 and TRBJ1-4, with 11 positions matching TRBD1. After removal of 3 bases from V and 8 bases from J, the junction contained 2 bases not matched to a gene. Germline V CDR1 and CDR2: SGHVS, FQNEAQ. The CDR3 has 14 residues. DNA for the CDR3: TGTGCCAGCAGCTTGGACAGGGGGCGCGAAAAACTGTTTTTT. Protein: CASSLDRGREKLFF.

The CDR3 DNA reads as TGTGCCAGCAGCTTGACCGGAGATCAGCCCCAGCATTTT. Its protein is CASSLTGDQPQHF. This chain connects TRBV5-5 to TRBJ1-5, with D uncertain. The CDR3 has 13 residues. In germline, CDR1 is SGHKS, CDR2 YYEKEE (reference sequence). Trimming took off 1 base at V and 5 bases at J, with 7 bases between the two ends.

CDR3 protein: CASSLTLLANNEQFF. The CDR3, as DNA: TGTGCCAGCAGTTTAACGTTACTAGCAAACAATGAGCAGTTCTTC. This chain links TRBV27 with TRBJ2-1, with D possibly TRBD2 on 6 matching bases. Per germline, CDR1 MNHEY and CDR2 SMNVEV (reference sequence). The CDR3 is 15 amino acids. The ends were cut back, 2 bases at V and 5 bases at J, with 13 bases in the middle.

This clone showed up just once. Here the CDR3 reads CASSFDRVSGNTIYF. DNA of the CDR3: TGTGCCAGTAGTTTTGACAGGGTCTCTGGAAACACCATATATTTT. The chain employs TRBV19 and TRBJ1-3, with 7 bases lining up with TRBD1. CDR1 is LNHDA and CDR2 is SQIVND in the germline V gene (reference sequence). The ends lost 5 bases at V and 0 bases at J; junction bases unmatched: 4. There are 15 residues in the CDR3.

The gene calls are TRBV28 and TRBJ2-1, with D tentatively TRBD2 (5 bases). The germline CDR1 and CDR2 sequences are MDHEN and SYDVKM. Trimming took 7 bases from V and 0 from J, leaving 10 bases between them. CDR3 size: 14 residues. The CDR3 loop is CASTSGSSYNEQFF. The CDR3 nucleotides read TGTGCCAGCACCAGCGGCAGCTCCTACAATGAGCAGTTCTTC.

V gene TRBV20-1 combines with J gene TRBJ2-3, with 13 nucleotides matching TRBD2. This CDR3 comprises 19 residues. The V segment lost 3 bases and the J segment 1 base; nucleotides outside the gene matches: 13. In germline, CDR1 is DFQATT, CDR2 SNEGSKA (reference sequence). For the CDR3, the DNA is TGCAGTGCTAGTCTCTCCGGGACTAGCGGGGAGGGAGGCACAGATACGCAGTATTTT. Amino acid sequence: CSASLSGTSGEGGTDTQYF.

V is TRBV11-2 and J is TRBJ2-3, with TRBD2 identical over 16 bases. This CDR3 region has 17 residues. V gave up 5 bases and J gave up 3 bases; unmatched junction bases: 5. Germline V gene data show CDR1 as SGHAT and CDR2 as FQNNGV. This chain's CDR3 is CASSAGTSGGATDTQYF. As DNA, the CDR3 is TGTGCCAGCAGCGCTGGGACTAGCGGGGGGGCAACAGATACGCAGTATTTT.

The chain is built from TRBV9 and TRBJ1-2, with 9 nucleotides matching TRBD1. Trimming removed 0 bases from V and 8 bases from J; junction bases left unmatched: 11. The CDR3 spans 16 residues. From germline, CDR1 is SGDLS and CDR2 YYNGEE. DNA of the CDR3: TGTGCCAGCAGCGTAGGTCCGGGACAGGGTCCTTTAGGCTACACCTTC. Its translation: CASSVGPGQGPLGYTF.

This chain connects TRBV5-6 to TRBJ2-5, with 7 bases fitting TRBD2. The length of the CDR3 is 15 residues. J lost 1 base, V lost 4 bases, and 7 bases had no gene match. The germline V gene encodes CDR1 SGHDT and CDR2 YYEEEE. The CDR3 protein is CASSPVGGGQETQYF. Written as DNA, the CDR3 is TGTGCCAGCAGCCCGGTGGGGGGGGGCCAAGAGACCCAGTACTTC.

The CDR3 DNA reads as TGTGCCAGCAGCTCTACGGCGGCTACATTCTCTAGCACAGATACGCAGTATTTT. Protein sequence: CASSSTAATFSSTDTQYF. This sequence joins TRBV7-9 and TRBJ2-3; D not resolved. The germline V and J ends were trimmed by 4 bases and 0 bases, with 20 bases remaining between them. The germline CDR1 and CDR2 sequences are SEHNR and FQNEAQ (reference sequence). The CDR3 is 18 amino acids.

The rearrangement links TRBV2 to TRBJ2-1, with D perhaps TRBD1 (6 bases). With 8 bases removed from V and 7 bases from J, the gap between germline ends came to 21 bases. The V gene's germline CDR1 is SNHLY and CDR2 FYNNEI. CDR3 length: 15 residues. The CDR3 DNA sequence: TGTGCCAGCGGCTCAGGGGTCTCCTTAGGGAATGAGCAGTTCTTC. Amino acid sequence: CASGSGVSLGNEQFF.

This chain links TRBV5-1 with TRBJ2-1; 8 positions match TRBD2. The CDR3 sequence is 13 residues long. J lost 5 bases, V lost 4 bases, and 2 bases had no gene match. Germline CDR1 is SGHRS and CDR2 is YFSETQ. The DNA of the CDR3 is TGCGCCAGCAGCGTGACTAGCGACAATGAGCAGTTCTTC. This translates into CASSVTSDNEQFF.

The chain's CDR3 is CASRSGPPSGGSGEQFF. For the CDR3, the DNA is TGTGCCAGCAGAAGTGGTCCCCCTAGCGGGGGGTCAGGGGAGCAGTTCTTC. This chain uses TRBV5-4 with TRBJ2-1, with 11 nucleotides matching TRBD2. Trimming cost V 5 bases and J 10 bases; bases outside gene matches: 17. Germline V gene data show CDR1 as SGHNT and CDR2 as YYREEE (reference sequence). The CDR3 spans 17 residues.

The rearrangement uses TRBV25-1 and TRBJ1-2, with D unclear. CDR1 is MGHDK, CDR2 SYGVNS, per germline. The CDR3 runs 16 residues. V lost 8 bases, J lost 0 bases, and 19 bases lay in between. The CDR3 reads CASSPLQDRANYGYTF. The DNA of the CDR3 is TGTGCCAGCTCCCCCCTCCAGGATCGAGCTAACTATGGCTACACCTTC.